These 21 T cell receptor beta chains were sequenced from one sample in a study of early T cells in non-severe SARS-CoV-2 infection. One entry per CDR3 protein, called by TCRdb with MiXCR from the 5' RACE reads. The data contain about 19,000 distinct CDR3 sequences, roughly 4.4% of them singletons. The material sequenced was whole blood. The receptors come from an adult who was a healthcare worker with PCR-confirmed SARS-CoV-2 infection or an uninfected control (not recorded which).

Many counts were recorded for this clonotype. The chain joins TRBV11-2 to TRBJ2-1; 8 nucleotides line up with TRBD2. V lost 5 bases and J lost 6; bases outside the gene matches: 15. Germline V gene sequence: CDR1 SGHAT, CDR2 FQNNGV. CDR3 size: 17 residues. The CDR3 spells CASSPTLLAAGVNEQFF. In nucleotides, the CDR3 is TGTGCCAGCAGCCCGACCTTACTAGCGGCTGGGGTCAATGAGCAGTTCTTC.

This clonotype was seen ten or more times. The chain employs TRBV7-2 and TRBJ1-6; TRBD1 matches 7 bases. Germline V gives CDR1 SGHTA, CDR2 FQGNSA. V lost 5 bases to trimming and J lost 10 bases; unmatched junction nucleotides: 11. This CDR3 region has 15 residues. CDR3 DNA: TGTGCCAGCAGCCAGGGGACACAGGGGCGATCACCCCTCCACTTT. Encoded protein: CASSQGTQGRSPLHF.

Many counts were recorded for this clonotype. The J gene is TRBJ1-3, the V gene TRBV20-1; D remains ambiguous. Germline CDR1 reads DFQATT; CDR2 reads SNEGSKA (reference sequence). The CDR3 contains 14 residues. The V and J ends lost 4 bases and 6 bases respectively, with 16 bases between them. The CDR3 DNA is TGCAGTGCTACGTTGCCCGAAACTGAAAACACCATATATTTT. Its translation: CSATLPETENTIYF.

There are many counts of this clonotype. This chain connects TRBV10-3 to TRBJ2-7, with D possibly matching TRBD2 (6 bases). Germline V lookup: CDR1 ENHRY, CDR2 SYGVKD. The V end lost 6 bases, the J end lost 0 bases, and 18 bases lay between the germline ends. CDR3 length: 16 residues. CDR3 amino acids: CAIRATRLVSSYEQYF. DNA of the CDR3: TGTGCCATCAGAGCGACAAGACTAGTCTCCTCCTACGAGCAGTACTTC.

J is TRBJ1-1 and V is TRBV29-1; TRBD1 matches 7 bases. Germline V lookup: CDR1 SQVTM, CDR2 ANQGSEA. The length of the CDR3 is 10 residues. The DNA for the CDR3 is TGCGGGACAGCGAACACTGAAGCTTTCTTT. It translates to CGTANTEAFF. Filled out from reference TRBV29-1 and TRBJ1-1, the complete variable domain reads SAVISQKPSRDICQRGTSLTIQCQVDSQVTMMFWYRQQPGQSLTLIATANQGSEATYESGFVIDKFPISRPNLTFSTLTVSNMSPEDSSIYLCGTANTEAFFGQGTRLTVV.

This clonotype was picked up many times. The V call is TRBV12-3 or TRBV12-4, the J call TRBJ1-2; no clear D gene. This CDR3 is 12 amino acids long. The ends were cut back, 2 bases at V and 5 bases at J, with 6 bases in the middle. The chain's CDR3 is CASSLSTYGYTF. CDR3 bases: TGTGCCAGCAGTTTATCGACTTATGGCTACACCTTC.

Ten or more counts support this clonotype. V gene TRBV12-3 or TRBV12-4 combines with J gene TRBJ1-6; D is perhaps TRBD1 (6 bases). Trimming took 7 bases from V and 4 from J, leaving 11 bases between them. The CDR3 covers 14 residues. The DNA for the CDR3 is TGTGCCAGCATCCCGACAGGATATAATTCACCCCTCCACTTT. Translation: CASIPTGYNSPLHF.

This clonotype was counted many times. DNA of the CDR3: TGCAGTGCTAGAGGAGGGGGACAGGGGCCAGGCTACACCTTC. It specifies CSARGGGQGPGYTF. This chain uses TRBV20-1 with TRBJ1-2; the match to TRBD1 covers 10 bases. The CDR3 has 14 residues. The germline CDR1 and CDR2 sequences are DFQATT and SNEGSKA (reference sequence). J gave up 8 bases and V 1 base, and 7 bases lay outside the gene matches.

This clonotype came up many times. The chain links TRBV7-2 to TRBJ1-5; D unclear. In germline, CDR1 is SGHTA, CDR2 FQGNSA. V was cut by 3 bases and J by 5 bases, with 11 bases left in between. The CDR3 sequence is 14 residues long. The CDR3 nucleotides read TGTGCCAGCAGCTTTGGGGTATCGGATCAGCCCCAGCATTTT. Translated, it gives CASSFGVSDQPQHF.

This clonotype was seen ten or more times. This rearrangement joins TRBV19 to TRBJ2-7; 7 nucleotides line up with TRBD2. Germline CDR1 and CDR2: LNHDA and SQIVND (reference sequence). V was pared by 4 bases and J by 3 bases, with 9 bases of the junction left unmatched. The CDR3 is 15 residues long. The CDR3 is CASSTWTGGRYEQYF. For the CDR3, the DNA is TGTGCCAGTAGTACGTGGACGGGGGGACGCTACGAGCAGTACTTC.

Many counts were recorded for this clonotype. The gene calls are TRBV12-3 or TRBV12-4 and TRBJ2-7; TRBD1 aligns across 8 bases. Trimming cost V 6 bases and J 0 bases; bases outside gene matches: 4. The CDR3 covers 14 residues. Here the CDR3 DNA reads TGTGCCAGCAGCCGCAGGGGGCACTCCTACGAGCAGTACTTC. The encoded protein is CASSRRGHSYEQYF.

In this sample, this clonotype turned up many times. The J gene is TRBJ1-1, the V gene TRBV11-3; TRBD1 matches 9 bases. Unmatched junction bases numbered 6, after V lost 4 bases and J lost 3 bases. CDR1 SGHNT and CDR2 YENEEA come from the germline V gene. This CDR3 has 15 amino acids. The CDR3 spells CASSSGTGPYTEAFF. The CDR3 DNA reads as TGTGCCAGCAGCTCAGGGACAGGGCCGTACACTGAAGCTTTCTTT.

This clonotype was counted many times. J is TRBJ2-3 and V is TRBV7-9; D is perhaps TRBD1 (5 bases). There are 15 residues in the CDR3. The V and J ends lost 5 bases and 2 bases respectively, with 14 bases between them. CDR1 and CDR2 (germline): SEHNR, FQNEAQ (reference sequence). The CDR3 protein is CASSTGSLDTDTQYF. The CDR3 DNA is TGTGCCAGCAGCACAGGATCACTTGACACAGATACGCAGTATTTT.

This clonotype was seen many times. This chain connects TRBV7-3 to TRBJ2-5; D is undetermined. The V gene lost 5 bases and the J gene lost 3 bases, with 10 bases spanning the gap. Germline CDR1 and CDR2: SGHTA and FQGTGA. The CDR3 runs to 13 residues. The CDR3 region has the DNA TGTGCCAGCAGCCCCCCCGGCAAAGAGACCCAGTACTTC. It specifies CASSPPGKETQYF.

Ten or more counts support this clonotype. CDR3 sequence reads: CSATRDTTYGYTF. DNA of the CDR3: TGCAGTGCAACCCGGGACACCACCTATGGCTACACCTTC. V usage is TRBV20-1 and J usage is TRBJ1-2, with a tentative D call TRBD1 (6 bases). V was cut by 6 bases and J by 4 bases, with 15 bases left in between. Germline V CDR1 and CDR2: DFQATT, SNEGSKA (reference sequence). The CDR3 has 13 amino acids.

This clonotype was observed at least ten times. The rearrangement joins TRBV6-1 to TRBJ1-4; D not certain. This CDR3 has 15 residues. CDR1 MNHNS and CDR2 SASEGT come from the germline V gene. V lost 6 bases and J lost 10, with 21 bases in between. The CDR3 region has the DNA TGTGCCAGCAGCTCACCACCCAATCCAGGAAGAAAACTGTTTTTT. Its protein is CASSSPPNPGRKLFF.

This clonotype appeared many times. The chain has TRBV20-1 and TRBJ2-6, with no clear D. Trimming took 2 bases from V and 0 from J, leaving 5 bases between them. The CDR3 has 14 amino acids. Germline assignment: CDR1 DFQATT and CDR2 SNEGSKA (reference sequence). The CDR3 here is CSARQYSGANVLTF. As DNA, the CDR3 is TGCAGTGCTAGACAGTACTCTGGGGCCAACGTCCTGACTTTC.

This clonotype occurred many times. The chain carries TRBV5-1 and TRBJ1-2; D remains unclear. CDR1 SGHRS and CDR2 YFSETQ come from the germline V gene. V lost 0 bases, J lost 8 bases, and 14 bases lay in between. There are 14 residues in the CDR3. CDR3: CASSLESSPGGYTF. For the CDR3, the DNA is TGCGCCAGCAGCTTGGAGAGTTCGCCGGGCGGCTACACCTTC.

This clonotype was detected ten times or more. The rearrangement joins TRBV18 to TRBJ1-1, with TRBD1 matching 9 bases. CDR3 length equals 15 residues. CDR1 and CDR2 from the germline V gene are KGHSH and LQKENI. V lost 5 bases and J lost 7; bases outside the gene matches: 11. The chain's CDR3 is CASSSFTGTGLEAFF. CDR3 DNA: TGTGCCAGCTCATCCTTCACCGGGACAGGGCTTGAAGCTTTCTTT. The whole variable domain, filled in from reference TRBV18 and TRBJ1-1, reads NAGVMQNPRHLVRRRGQEARLRCSPMKGHSHVYWYRQLPEEGLKFMVYLQKENIIDESGMPKERFSAEFPKEGPSILRIQQVVRGDSAAYFCASSSFTGTGLEAFFGQGTRLTVV.

This clonotype was counted only a few times. The chain carries TRBV29-1 and TRBJ2-7; 7 nucleotides align to TRBD2. The trim removed 3 bases at V and 0 bases at J, leaving 5 bases unmatched. Germline loops: CDR1 SQVTM, CDR2 ANQGSEA. CDR3 length equals 14 residues. This chain's CDR3 is CSVEASGSSYEQYF. The CDR3, as DNA: TGCAGCGTTGAGGCTAGCGGAAGCTCCTACGAGCAGTACTTC.

This clonotype has a count of ten or more. The chain has TRBV7-2 and TRBJ2-5; a weak D match, TRBD1 (5 bases). The germline V and J ends were trimmed by 1 base and 2 bases, with 8 bases remaining between them. This CDR3 is built from 14 residues. The germline V gene has CDR1 SGHTA and CDR2 FQGNSA. The CDR3 reads CASSLDRGQETQYF. The CDR3 nucleotides read TGTGCCAGCAGCTTAGATAGGGGACAAGAGACCCAGTACTTC.